The entry below gives a single T cell receptor beta chain sequence along with its context. The source of the sample is a study of blood T cell repertoires in COVID-19. Overall study: Samples of COVID-19 (acute and convalescent) were obtained from the United States, Italy and Spain. PBMCs, B-cell-depleted T cells, or T cells provided the cDNA or gDNA that made up the material.

Original data processing: Scientists estimated how many nucleated cells there were by amplifying reference gene primers. Generated by immunoSEQ multiplex PCR, the TCRdb table keeps only in-frame clones and is missing some. That table gives V, J and clone size, and the DNA gave D and trimming. The sample shows about 75,000 clones, approximately 87% of them seen only once. V was shortened by 0 bases and J by 2 bases, with 3 bases between the two germline ends. This CDR3 region has 13 residues. Germline CDR1 and CDR2: KGHSH and LQKENI. The sequenced material came from peripheral blood. This TCR came from a human donor in a cohort sampled during active COVID-19. V usage is TRBV18 and J usage is TRBJ2-3, with unresolved D. This CDR3 is CASSPPVTDTQYF. CDR3 sequence (DNA): TGTGCCAGCTCACCACCCGTCACAGATACGCAGTATTTT.